This T cell receptor (beta chain) was sequenced for a study of cytomegalovirus exposure and HLA in healthy donors. Study-level results: Clonal expansion was found to be greater in HLA-associated TCR beta chains than in equally common others in a later analysis.

It was with 60 Vbeta and 13 Jbeta primers that the PCR ran. The data were produced by immunoSEQ multiplex PCR, yet TCRdb's version contains in-frame clones alone and is incomplete. The data show approximately 100,000 clones, with 60% to 85% seen just once and under 4.5% held by the top ten. Germline V gene data show CDR1 as SGHTA and CDR2 as FQGNSA. The V and J ends lost 6 bases and 2 bases respectively, with 13 bases between them. This CDR3 contains 14 residues. A word on this clone: No antigen is known for it.

The sequencing input was PBMCs. The chain links TRBV7-2 to TRBJ2-5; D is possibly TRBD1 (5 bases). The sequence was obtained from a man in his forties or fifties in good health and CMV-seropositive. The CDR3 region is CASRPPGIQETQYF. The CDR3 DNA reads TGTGCCAGCAGGCCTCCAGGGATTCAAGAGACCCAGTACTTC.